Reported below is one TCR beta chain. Its target is not known. The sample belongs to a study of blood T cells in healthy people across ages. Study-level points and caveats: As naive T cell percentage varied, TCR beta diversity correlated strongly with it.

The CDR3 spans 15 residues. The ends lost 5 bases at V and 6 bases at J; junction bases unmatched: 10. The germline CDR1 and CDR2 sequences are DFQATT and SNEGSKA (reference sequence). The second PCR ran roughly 6 to 11 cycles with a sample-barcoded 5' primer and J-beta primers. Every cDNA was tagged by a template-switch adaptor with 12 random nucleotides. TCRdb recomputed calls from the 5' RACE reads with MiXCR, one row per CDR3 protein. The sample has roughly 1.6 million distinct CDR3 sequences, almost 35% seen once. The J gene is TRBJ1-4, the V gene TRBV20-1; 9 nucleotides match TRBD1. The sequence came from a woman aged 25-40 years in good health. Sequences were obtained from blood. The CDR3, as DNA: TGCAGTGCTGACTTAGGGGGACAGGGATATGAAAAACTGTTTTTT. Protein product: CSADLGGQGYEKLFF.